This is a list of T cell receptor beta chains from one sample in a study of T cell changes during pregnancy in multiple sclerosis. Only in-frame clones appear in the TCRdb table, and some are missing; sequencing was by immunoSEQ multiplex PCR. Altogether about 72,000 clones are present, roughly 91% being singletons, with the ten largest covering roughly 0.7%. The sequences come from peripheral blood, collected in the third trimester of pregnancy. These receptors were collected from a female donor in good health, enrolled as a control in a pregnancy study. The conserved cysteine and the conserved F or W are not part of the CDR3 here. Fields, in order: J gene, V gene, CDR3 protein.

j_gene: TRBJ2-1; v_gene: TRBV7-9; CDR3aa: ASSLDRLAGDHEQF
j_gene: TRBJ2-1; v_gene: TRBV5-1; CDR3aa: ASSLPSGGLNEQF
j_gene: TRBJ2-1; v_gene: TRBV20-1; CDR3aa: SARIINEQF
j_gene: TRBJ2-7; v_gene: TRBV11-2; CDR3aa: ASSSTDILSYEQY
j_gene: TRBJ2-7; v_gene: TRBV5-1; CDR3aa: ASSLAGTTYEQY
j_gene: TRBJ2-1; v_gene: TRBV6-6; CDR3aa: ASSSRDRRDEQF
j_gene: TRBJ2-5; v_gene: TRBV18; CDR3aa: ASSRLETGEETQY
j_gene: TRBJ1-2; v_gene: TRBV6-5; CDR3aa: ASSPPSGRWGYT
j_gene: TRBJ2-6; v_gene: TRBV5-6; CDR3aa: ASSLLSGVGLSGANVLT
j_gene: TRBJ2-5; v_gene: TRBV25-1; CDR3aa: ASSDRLYQETQY
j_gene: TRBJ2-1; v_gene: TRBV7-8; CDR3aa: ASSFGGGQNYNEQF
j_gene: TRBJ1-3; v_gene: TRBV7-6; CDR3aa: ASSWQGGGNTIY
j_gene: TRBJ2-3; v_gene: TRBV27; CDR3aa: ASSPKGVLSTDTQY
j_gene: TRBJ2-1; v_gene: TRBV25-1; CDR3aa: ASRITGSYNEQF
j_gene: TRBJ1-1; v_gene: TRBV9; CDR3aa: ASSVVVNTEAF
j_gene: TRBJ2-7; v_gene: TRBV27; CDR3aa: ASSPRGDRATYEQY
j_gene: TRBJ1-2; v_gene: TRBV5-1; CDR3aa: ASSLSRDRGGGVYGYT
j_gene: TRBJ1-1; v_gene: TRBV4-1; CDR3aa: ASSPQGARTEAF
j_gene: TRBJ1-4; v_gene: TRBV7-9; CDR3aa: ASSRSGQGSEKLF
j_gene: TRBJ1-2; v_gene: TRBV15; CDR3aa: ATSRALQGTCCT
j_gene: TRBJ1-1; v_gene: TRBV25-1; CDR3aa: ASSRGSGTEAF
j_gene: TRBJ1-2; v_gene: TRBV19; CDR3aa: ASSVGQGVNGYT
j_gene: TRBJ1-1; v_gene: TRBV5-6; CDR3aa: ASSSWDRENTEAF
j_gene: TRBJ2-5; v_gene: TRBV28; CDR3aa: ASGGGEGQETQY
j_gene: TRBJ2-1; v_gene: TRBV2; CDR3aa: ASRPGAGALNEQF
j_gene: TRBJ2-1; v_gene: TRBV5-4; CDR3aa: ASSLGGASGVSYNEQF
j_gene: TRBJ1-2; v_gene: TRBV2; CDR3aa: ASSTLGPGQGGGYT
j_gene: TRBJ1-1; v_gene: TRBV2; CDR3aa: ASSLQGRRAYAEAF
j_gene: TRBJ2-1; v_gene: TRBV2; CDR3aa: ASSEAEPASYNEQF
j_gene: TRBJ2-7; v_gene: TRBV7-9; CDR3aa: ASSSDRRSYEQY
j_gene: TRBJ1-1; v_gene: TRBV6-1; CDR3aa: ASSEWAMNTEAF
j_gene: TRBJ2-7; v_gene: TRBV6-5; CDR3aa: ASSYSTSGNHEQY
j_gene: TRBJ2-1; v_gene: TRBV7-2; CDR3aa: ASSLGLTYNEQF
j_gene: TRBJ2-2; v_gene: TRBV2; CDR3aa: ASSEAHSANTGELF
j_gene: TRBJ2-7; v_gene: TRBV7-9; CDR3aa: ASSDVGGDRTYEQY
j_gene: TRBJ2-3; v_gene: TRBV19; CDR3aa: ASSIPQAGDTQY
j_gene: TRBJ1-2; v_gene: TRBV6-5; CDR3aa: ASSYGYAGGGYT
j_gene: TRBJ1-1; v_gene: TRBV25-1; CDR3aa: ASSVQGSYTEAF
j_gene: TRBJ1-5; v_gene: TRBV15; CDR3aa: ASSLDNNQPRH
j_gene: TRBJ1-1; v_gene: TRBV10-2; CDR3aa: ASSDPTGYSAF
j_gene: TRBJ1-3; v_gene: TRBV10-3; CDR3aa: ATQTGTGNTIY
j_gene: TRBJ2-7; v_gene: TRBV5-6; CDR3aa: ASSRTSGGPSYEQY
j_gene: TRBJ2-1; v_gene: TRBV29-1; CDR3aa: SVEELGLAGGYNEQF
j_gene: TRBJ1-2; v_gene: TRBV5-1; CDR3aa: ASSLGDSYYGYT
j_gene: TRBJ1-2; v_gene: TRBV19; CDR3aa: ATVPGQGASMYGYT
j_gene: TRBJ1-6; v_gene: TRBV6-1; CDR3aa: ASILRDRANSPLH
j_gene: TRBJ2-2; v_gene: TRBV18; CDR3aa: ASLSLGGLLRNTGELF
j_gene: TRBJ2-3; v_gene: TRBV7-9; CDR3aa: ASTMTSGSVADTQY
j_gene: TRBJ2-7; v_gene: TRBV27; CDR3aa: ASSLKQGIYEQY
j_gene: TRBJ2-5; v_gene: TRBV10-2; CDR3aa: ASSEGLAGETQY
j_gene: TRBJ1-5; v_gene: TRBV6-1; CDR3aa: ASKTGNQPQH
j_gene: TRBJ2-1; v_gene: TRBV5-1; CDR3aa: ASSPSGGADNEQF
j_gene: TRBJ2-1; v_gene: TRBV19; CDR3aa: ATTRLAGAEQF
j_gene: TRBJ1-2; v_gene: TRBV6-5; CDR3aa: ASSYVPEPNYGYT